This paragraph covers one TCR beta chain sequence. Its antigen is unidentified. There are 15 residues in the CDR3. Trimming took 0 bases from V and 4 from J, leaving 8 bases between them. Germline V CDR1 and CDR2: SGDLS, YYNGEE. These data belong to a study of CD8+ T cells in alopecia areata. Study-level information: It was 6 to 18 months of tofacitinib, and then there were 6 months off drug.

This sample's treatment: oral pan-JAK inhibitor, 5-10 mg twice daily. The study team obtained lesional scalp punch biopsies and peripheral blood from alopecia areata patients. The authors extracted RNA and reverse transcribed it into cDNA as the sequencing template. Measured with immunoSEQ multiplex PCR; TCRdb has only the in-frame clones, and not every one. The sample holds about 140,000 clones; 85% to 90% are singletons and the top ten take around 13%. Whole-study findings and limits: A single nonresponder leaves the baseline CD8+ expansion link to response uncertain. Scalp data also include sequences from resident alphabeta T cells of normal skin.

J is TRBJ2-6 and V is TRBV9, with D perhaps TRBD1 (5 bases). The material sequenced was CD8+ T cells sorted from blood, taken at week 4, from a patient treated with tofacitinib. The clonotype originates from a human donor with alopecia areata. CDR3 nucleotide sequence: TGTGCCAGCAGCGTAGATGGGGCCGGGGCCAACGTCCTGACTTTC. It translates to CASSVDGAGANVLTF.